This is a list of T cell receptor beta chains from one sample in a study of cytomegalovirus exposure and HLA in healthy donors. Here immunoSEQ multiplex PCR was the method, and the copy in TCRdb shows in-frame clones only, minus some. The sample has about 72,000 clones, 94% seen once; the top ten hold less than 2%. Sequenced sample: PBMCs. These TCRs come from a woman younger than 30 in good health and CMV-seropositive. Both conserved end residues are part of each CDR3. The order of the fields is clone size, J gene, D gene, V gene, CDR3 DNA, CDR3 protein. D genes are given only for firm matches. Clone size is not always given. Where it is, it says once, few, many or a class for expanded clones.

size: once
J: TRBJ1-5
D: -
V: TRBV7-8
DNA: TGTGCCACTCAATACGACTATGGCGGCAATCAGCCCCAGCATTTT
CDR3: CATQYDYGGNQPQHF

size: -
J: TRBJ2-7
D: TRBD1
V: TRBV6-6
DNA: TGTGCCAGCAGTTGGGCAGGGGGCATCTACGAGCAGTACTTC
CDR3: CASSWAGGIYEQYF

size: -
J: TRBJ1-1
D: TRBD1
V: TRBV6-5
DNA: TGTGCCAGCAGAACGACAGGGATGGACACTGAAGCTTTCTTT
CDR3: CASRTTGMDTEAFF

size: -
J: TRBJ1-1
D: -
V: TRBV15
DNA: TGTGCCACCAGCAGAGACCGCCTAATGAACACTGAAGCTTTCTTT
CDR3: CATSRDRLMNTEAFF

size: -
J: TRBJ2-3
D: TRBD2
V: TRBV7-2
DNA: TGTGCCAGCGACCCGGGACTAATCACAGATACGCAGTATTTT
CDR3: CASDPGLITDTQYF

size: -
J: TRBJ1-2
D: TRBD1
V: TRBV7-8
DNA: TGTGCCAGCAGCTTAAGGGACAGAAATTTTCTAGCTAACTATGGCTACACCTTC
CDR3: CASSLRDRNFLANYGYTF

size: -
J: TRBJ2-5
D: -
V: TRBV27
DNA: TGTGCCAGCAGTTTATCGCTGGCGGGGGCAGAGACCCAGTACTTC
CDR3: CASSLSLAGAETQYF

size: once
J: TRBJ1-2
D: -
V: TRBV2
DNA: TGTGCCAGCAAACCCGGCAGGGGAGAGGGCCATGGCTACACCTTC
CDR3: CASKPGRGEGHGYTF

size: -
J: TRBJ1-1
D: -
V: TRBV4-2
DNA: TGTGCCAGCAGCCAAGTAACAGAGAACACTGAAGCTTTCTTT
CDR3: CASSQVTENTEAFF

size: -
J: TRBJ1-5
D: -
V: TRBV21-1
DNA: TGTGCCAGCAGCAAGGGGGCATCGGGCAATCAGCCCCAGCATTTT
CDR3: CASSKGASGNQPQHF

size: once
J: TRBJ2-3
D: TRBD2
V: TRBV6-4
DNA: TGTGCCAGCAGTCCTAGCGGAGGGAGCACAGATACGCAGTATTTT
CDR3: CASSPSGGSTDTQYF

size: once
J: TRBJ2-3
D: -
V: TRBV27
DNA: TGTGCCAGCAGTTTACCCGCCCAGGGCCGGTTGACTTGGGATACGCAGTATTTT
CDR3: CASSLPAQGRLTWDTQYF

size: -
J: TRBJ2-5
D: TRBD2
V: TRBV28
DNA: TGTGCCAGCAGTTTAAGATTGCGGACTAGCGGGAGAATAGAATGGATAAGAGAGACCCAGTACTTC
CDR3: CASSLRLRTSGRIEWIRETQYF

size: -
J: TRBJ2-2
D: -
V: TRBV19
DNA: TGTGCCAGTTCTGAGACAATCGGGGAGCTGTTTTTT
CDR3: CASSETIGELFF

size: -
J: TRBJ2-7
D: TRBD2
V: TRBV18
DNA: TGTGCCAGCTCACCTCTGTTCTTTGCGGGGGAAGTCGAGCAGTACTTC
CDR3: CASSPLFFAGEVEQYF

size: -
J: TRBJ1-1
D: TRBD1
V: TRBV19
DNA: TGTGCCACAATAACAGGGGACACTGAAGCTTTCTTT
CDR3: CATITGDTEAFF

size: -
J: TRBJ1-4
D: TRBD1
V: TRBV4-2
DNA: TGTGCCAGCAGCCAAGGTGGCACAGGGGTAACTAATGAAAAACTGTTTTTT
CDR3: CASSQGGTGVTNEKLFF

size: -
J: TRBJ1-1
D: -
V: TRBV7-9
DNA: TGTGCCAGCAGCTTAGGAGGGAACATGAACACTGAAGCTTTCTTT
CDR3: CASSLGGNMNTEAFF

size: -
J: TRBJ2-2
D: TRBD1
V: TRBV11-3
DNA: TGTGCCAGCAGCGAAGGGACAGGAGGACGCGGCACCGGGGAGCTGTTTTTT
CDR3: CASSEGTGGRGTGELFF

size: -
J: TRBJ1-6
D: -
V: TRBV19
DNA: TGTGCCAGTAGACTTGATACCTACTATAATTCACCCCTCCACTTT
CDR3: CASRLDTYYNSPLHF

size: -
J: TRBJ2-3
D: -
V: TRBV6-5
DNA: TGTGCCAGCGGGCGAAGGGGGAGCACAGATACGCAGTATTTT
CDR3: CASGRRGSTDTQYF

size: -
J: TRBJ1-1
D: -
V: TRBV6-5
DNA: TGTGCCAGCAGTTACTCCCGGGAGGGGCAAGCTTTCTTT
CDR3: CASSYSREGQAFF

size: -
J: TRBJ1-1
D: -
V: TRBV7-2
DNA: TGTGCCAGCAGATGGCTGAACACTGAAGCTTTCTTT
CDR3: CASRWLNTEAFF